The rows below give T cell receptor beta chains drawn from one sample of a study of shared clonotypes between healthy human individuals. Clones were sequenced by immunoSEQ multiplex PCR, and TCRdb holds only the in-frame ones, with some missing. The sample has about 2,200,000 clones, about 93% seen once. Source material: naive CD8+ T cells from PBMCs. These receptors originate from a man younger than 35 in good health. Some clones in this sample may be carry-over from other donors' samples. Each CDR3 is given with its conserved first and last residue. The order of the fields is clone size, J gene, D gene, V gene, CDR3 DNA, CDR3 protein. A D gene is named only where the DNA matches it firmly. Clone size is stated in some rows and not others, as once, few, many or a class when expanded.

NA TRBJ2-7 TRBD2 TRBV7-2 TGTGCCAGCAGCTCCGGACTAGCGGGAGTTTTTTACGAGCAGTACTTC CASSSGLAGVFYEQYF
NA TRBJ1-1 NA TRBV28 TGTGCCAGCAGTTTAAATGGGGCTGAAGCTTTCTTT CASSLNGAEAFF
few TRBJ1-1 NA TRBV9 TGTGCCAGCAGCTTAATTAAGGGGGACACAGAGGCTTTCTTT CASSLIKGDTEAFF
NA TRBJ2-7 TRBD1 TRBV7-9 TGTGCCAGCAGCTCCGGGACAGGGTATTACGAGCAGTACTTC CASSSGTGYYEQYF
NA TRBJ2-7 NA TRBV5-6 TGTGCCAGCAGCTGCCGACTAGTCGGCGTGTCCTACGAGCAGTACTTC CASSCRLVGVSYEQYF
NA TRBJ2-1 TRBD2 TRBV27 TGTGCCAGCAGCTCTAGCGGCCCCTACAATGAGCAGTTCTTC CASSSSGPYNEQFF
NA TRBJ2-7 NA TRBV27 TGTGCCAGCAGTTTGGGGCAGAGCTCCTACGAGCAGTACTTC CASSLGQSSYEQYF
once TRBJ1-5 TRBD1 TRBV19 TGTGCCAGTAGTTGGGACAGGGATAGCAATCAGCCCCAGCATTTT CASSWDRDSNQPQHF
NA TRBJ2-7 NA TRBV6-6 TGTGCCAGCAGTTACTTTTATGGTTACGAGCAGTACTTC CASSYFYGYEQYF
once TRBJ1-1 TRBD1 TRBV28 TGTGCCAGCAGACGGACAGGGGAGACTGAAGCTTTCTTT CASRRTGETEAFF
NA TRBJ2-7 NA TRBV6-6 TGTGCCAGCAGTCCAAATCCTTACGAGCAGTACTTC CASSPNPYEQYF
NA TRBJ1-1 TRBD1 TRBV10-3 TGTGCCATCAGTGATATTGACAGGGGGCGGCCGTTGTCCACTGAAGCTTTCTTT CAISDIDRGRPLSTEAFF
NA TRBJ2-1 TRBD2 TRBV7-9 TGTGCCAGCAGCTTCGTACTAGCGCCCCGAGGGGATGAGCAGTTCTTC CASSFVLAPRGDEQFF
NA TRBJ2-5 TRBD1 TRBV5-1 TGCGCCAGCAGGGGGACAGGGCACGGGGAGACCCAGTACTTC CASRGTGHGETQYF
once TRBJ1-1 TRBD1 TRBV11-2 TGTGCCAGCAGCTTAGCGCCGGGACAGGGAGTTATCACTGAAGCTTTCTTT CASSLAPGQGVITEAFF
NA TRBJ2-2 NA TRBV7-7 TGTGCCAGCAGCGATTATCGGACCACCGGGGAGCTGTTTTTT CASSDYRTTGELFF
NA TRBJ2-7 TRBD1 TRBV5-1 TGCGCCAGCAGCTTCTGGGGGACAGCGGTCTCCTACGAGCAGTACTTC CASSFWGTAVSYEQYF
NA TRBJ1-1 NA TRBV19 TGTGCCAGTAGTCCGATCGAGGGGTTTCACACTGAAGCTTTCTTT CASSPIEGFHTEAFF
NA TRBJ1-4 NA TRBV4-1 TGCGCCAGCAGCCAAGTTGTAGGAATAGGAGAAAAACTGTTTTTT CASSQVVGIGEKLFF
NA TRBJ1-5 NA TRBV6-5 TGTGCCAGCAGCTGGAGGCAGGGAGATCAGCCCCAGCATTTT CASSWRQGDQPQHF
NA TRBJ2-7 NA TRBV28 TGTGCCAGCAGACTCTCCTTGGGGGGTGCCGACTACGAGCAGTACTTC CASRLSLGGADYEQYF
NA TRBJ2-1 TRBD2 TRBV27 TGTGCCAGCAGTAGGGAGGGCTATGAGCAGTTCTTC CASSREGYEQFF
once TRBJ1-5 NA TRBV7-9 TGTGCCAGCAGCCTAGATGGGGACATCGGTCAGCCCCAGCATTTT CASSLDGDIGQPQHF
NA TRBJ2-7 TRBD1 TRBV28 TGTGCCAGCAGGAGCGGGACAGGGAGCTCCTACGAGCAGTACTTC CASRSGTGSSYEQYF
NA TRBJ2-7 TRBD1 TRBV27 TGTGCCAGCAACTCCAGGGGGCCCTCCTACGAGCAGTACTTC CASNSRGPSYEQYF
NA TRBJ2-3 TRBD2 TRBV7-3 TGTGCCAGCAGTCCCGGGACTAGCAGTGCAGATACGCAGTATTTT CASSPGTSSADTQYF
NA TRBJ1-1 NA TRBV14 TGTGCCAGCAGCGCCTGGAACACTGAAGCTTTCTTT CASSAWNTEAFF
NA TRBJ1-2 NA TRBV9 TGTGCCAGCAGCGTCGGCACGACGTCCGACAGGCTTAACTATGGCTACACCTTC CASSVGTTSDRLNYGYTF
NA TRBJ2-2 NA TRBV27 TGTGCCAGCAGACAAACCATGGTCACCGGGGAGCTGTTTTTT CASRQTMVTGELFF
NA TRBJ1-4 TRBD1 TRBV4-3 TGCGCCAGCAGCCAAGACGGGACAGATCTTGAAAAACTGTTTTTT CASSQDGTDLEKLFF
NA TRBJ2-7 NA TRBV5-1 TGCGCCAGCAGCTTGGACTTCTACGAGCAGTACTTC CASSLDFYEQYF
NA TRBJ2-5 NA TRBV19 TGTGCCAGTAGTCCACAGGCCTTCTCCTCTAACCAGTACTTC CASSPQAFSSNQYF
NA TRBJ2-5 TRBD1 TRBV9 TGTGCCAGCAGCCTCCCCCGAATGGGACAGGGGGTCCAAGAGACCCAGTACTTC CASSLPRMGQGVQETQYF
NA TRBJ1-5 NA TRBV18 TGTGCCAGCTCACCACAAAACGAGTTTGGGGCCCAGCATTTT CASSPQNEFGAQHF
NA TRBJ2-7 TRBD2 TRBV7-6 TGTGCCAGCAGCCCACTAGCGGGAGGGCCTTTCGAGCAGTACTTC CASSPLAGGPFEQYF
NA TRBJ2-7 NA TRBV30 TGTGCCTGGAGTGTACTACTTTACGAGCAGTACTTC CAWSVLLYEQYF
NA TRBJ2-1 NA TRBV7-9 TGTGCCAGCAGCTTAGGGTTGGGAAACAGGAATGAGCAGTTCTTC CASSLGLGNRNEQFF
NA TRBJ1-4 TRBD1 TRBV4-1 TGCGCCAGCAGCCAAGTGTCAGGGGGCCCCCTAAATGAAAAACTGTTTTTT CASSQVSGGPLNEKLFF
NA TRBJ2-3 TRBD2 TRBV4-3 TGCGCCAGCAGCCAAGATAGACTAGCGGGATCAGATACGCAGTATTTT CASSQDRLAGSDTQYF
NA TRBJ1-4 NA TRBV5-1 TGCGCCAGCAGGGCCTACGCAACTAATGAAAAACTGTTTTTT CASRAYATNEKLFF
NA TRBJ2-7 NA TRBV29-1 TGCAGCGTTGAAAGAGGCACAGGGCTATCCTACGAGCAGTACTTC CSVERGTGLSYEQYF
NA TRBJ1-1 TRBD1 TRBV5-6 TGTGCCAGCAGCGGATGGACAGGGGCAACTGAAGCTTTCTTT CASSGWTGATEAFF
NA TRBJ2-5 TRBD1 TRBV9 TGTGCCAGCAGCGTAGGCACAGGGGGTATGGCGGAGACCCAGTACTTC CASSVGTGGMAETQYF
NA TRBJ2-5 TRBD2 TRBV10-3 TGTGCCATCAGTGTGGCTAGCGGAGCGGAGACCCAGTACTTC CAISVASGAETQYF
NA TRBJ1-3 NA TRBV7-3 TGTGCCAGCAGCTGCGTTTTGACCATATATTTT CASSCVLTIYF
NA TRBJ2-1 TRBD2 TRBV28 TGTGCCAGCAGTTTATATCCCGGGACTAGCGGGACAAGCTCCTACAATGAGCAGTTCTTC CASSLYPGTSGTSSYNEQFF